Listed below are T cell receptor beta chains from one sample, sequenced in a study of T cells in Graves' hyperthyroidism and ophthalmopathy. Each CDR3 protein is one row after TCRdb ran MiXCR on the multiplex PCR reads. The repertoire has approximately 700,000 distinct CDR3 sequences, less than 45% of them found once; the top ten carry roughly 6.5%. The sequenced sample consisted of peripheral blood or thyroid tissue (not recorded which). These receptors came from an adult man with Graves' disease, either hyperthyroidism or ophthalmopathy (not recorded which). CDR3s include the opening cysteine and the closing phenylalanine or tryptophan. A D gene is named only where the DNA matches it firmly. Clone size is not always given. Where it is, it says once, few, many or a class for expanded clones.

>NA|TRBJ1-1|TRBD1|TRBV7-9
TGTGCCAGCAGCCCGGGGACAGCTAGGACGGAAGCTTTCTTT
CASSPGTARTEAFF
>NA|TRBJ1-6|NA|TRBV10-3
TGTGCCAGCAGTGAAGGGACACGCTCACCCCTCCACTTT
CASSEGTRSPLHF
>NA|TRBJ1-3|NA|TRBV6-1
TGTGCCAGCAGCCCAGAGACAGGACCCCCCATATATTTT
CASSPETGPPIYF
>few|TRBJ2-5|NA|TRBV6-5
TGTGCCAGCAGTTACGGCCAGGCCGATAGGGAGACCCAGTACTTC
CASSYGQADRETQYF
>NA|TRBJ2-5|TRBD2|TRBV29-1
TGCAGCGTTGCCCCTAGCGGCTATGGGGAGACCCAGTACTTC
CSVAPSGYGETQYF
>many|TRBJ2-5|NA|TRBV25-1
TGTGCCAGCAAGGGCCTCCAAGAGACCCAGTACTTC
CASKGLQETQYF
>few|TRBJ2-7|TRBD2|TRBV2
TGTGCCAGCAGCCAAGTAGCTAGCGGGAGGGAACCCTACGAGCAGTACTTC
CASSQVASGREPYEQYF
>few|TRBJ1-1|NA|TRBV11-1
TGTGCCAGCAGCTTAGGGACTCTCGGGGGTGAAGCTTTCTTT
CASSLGTLGGEAFF
>many|TRBJ1-6|NA|TRBV6-6
TGTGCCAGCACCACAACAGGGATGTTCGGTTCACCCCTCCACTTT
CASTTTGMFGSPLHF
>many|TRBJ1-1|NA|TRBV15
TGTGCCACCAGCAGAGTACGATTTTTGGACACTGAAGCTTTCTTT
CATSRVRFLDTEAFF
>NA|TRBJ1-6|NA|TRBV7-4
TGTGCCAGCAGCTTGGAGTTTGGACCGCCTTCACCCCTCCACTTT
CASSLEFGPPSPLHF
>NA|TRBJ1-6|NA|TRBV10-3
TGTGCCATCAGGGCGATGAGGGACCGTGGGGGGAATTCACCCCTCCACTTT
CAIRAMRDRGGNSPLHF
>NA|TRBJ1-5|NA|TRBV28
TGTGCCAGCAGTTTTCGAGAAGTATGGCATTTT
CASSFREVWHF
>NA|TRBJ1-4|NA|TRBV2
TGTGCCAGCACGAGAGGGGCAGGGGACACCGCAACTAATGAAAAACTGTTTTTT
CASTRGAGDTATNEKLFF
>NA|TRBJ1-2|NA|TRBV29-1
TGCAGCGCCCCGAGAGGGAACGGGAGCTATGGCTACACCTTC
CSAPRGNGSYGYTF
>few|TRBJ1-1|TRBD1|TRBV19
TGTGCCAGCTCACCCGACAGGGACCATGCTTTCTTT
CASSPDRDHAFF
>NA|TRBJ2-2|TRBD2|TRBV12-3/TRBV12-4
TGTGCCAGCAGCCCCATTTGGACTAGCGAAAACACCGGGGAGCTGTTTTTT
CASSPIWTSENTGELFF
>few|TRBJ1-3|NA|TRBV7-6
TGTGCCAGCAGCTCTCTAGTGGGAGGAAGCTCTGGAAACACCATATATTTT
CASSSLVGGSSGNTIYF
>few|TRBJ1-4|TRBD1|TRBV20-1
TGCAGTGCTAGAGATTTACGGGGAACAGGGGAGGAAAAACTGTTTTTT
CSARDLRGTGEEKLFF
>few|TRBJ1-3|NA|TRBV5-6
TGTGCCAGCAGCTTGTTCGTTCCTGGAAACACCATATATTTT
CASSLFVPGNTIYF
>few|TRBJ1-5|NA|TRBV19
TGTGCCAGTAGTCGCGGGCGCCAGCGGCGCAATCAGCCCCAGCATTTT
CASSRGRQRRNQPQHF
>NA|TRBJ2-2|NA|TRBV11-1
TGTGCCAGTAGTCCCACATTGCTCCAACCGGCCGGGGAGCTGTTTTTT
CASSPTLLQPAGELFF
>many|TRBJ2-2|NA|TRBV7-2
TGTGCCAGCAGCGTATCCACCGGGGAGCTGTTTTTT
CASSVSTGELFF
>NA|TRBJ1-1|NA|TRBV5-1
TGCGCCAGCAGCTTGAATGACAACACTGAAGCTTTCTTT
CASSLNDNTEAFF
>NA|TRBJ2-5|NA|TRBV12-3/TRBV12-4
TGTGCCAGCAGTTACCCACAAGGAGAGACCCAGTACTTC
CASSYPQGETQYF
>NA|TRBJ2-7|NA|TRBV20-1
TGCAGTGCTTATAAGTACTACGAGCAGTACTTC
CSAYKYYEQYF
>few|TRBJ1-2|NA|TRBV6-5
TGTGCCAGCAGTTCAGGACGGACCCTCGATGGCTACACCTTC
CASSSGRTLDGYTF
>NA|TRBJ1-2|TRBD1|TRBV9
TGTGCCAGCAGTCCCGGGACAGCCGGGAGTGATGGCTACACCTTC
CASSPGTAGSDGYTF
>NA|TRBJ2-5|NA|TRBV6-5
TGTGCCAGCAGTTACGCACAAGAGTACCAAGAGACCCAGTACTTC
CASSYAQEYQETQYF
>NA|TRBJ1-2|NA|TRBV7-9
TGTGCCAGCAGCTTAAATACTAACTATGACTACACCTTC
CASSLNTNYDYTF
>few|TRBJ2-5|TRBD1|TRBV2
TGTGCCAGCAGCGGACAGGGAAGAGAGACCCAGTACTTC
CASSGQGRETQYF
>NA|TRBJ1-2|NA|TRBV7-9
TGTGCCAGCAGCTTAGCGCTCGGGGGGGGTGGCTACACCTTC
CASSLALGGGGYTF
>many|TRBJ2-5|TRBD2|TRBV7-3
TGTGCCAGCACACTAACGGGGGGGAGACAAGAGACCCAGTACTTC
CASTLTGGRQETQYF
>NA|TRBJ2-7|TRBD1|TRBV28
TGTGCCACCAGGGGACAGGCATCCTACGAGCAGTACTTC
CATRGQASYEQYF
>few|TRBJ1-1|NA|TRBV29-1
TGCAGCGTGGGCGGGGTGAGCACTGAAGCTTTCTTT
CSVGGVSTEAFF
>many|TRBJ1-2|NA|TRBV2
TGTGCCAGTAGTGCGGGAGGGAACTATGGCTACACCTTC
CASSAGGNYGYTF
>NA|TRBJ2-5|NA|TRBV15
TGTGCCACCAGCAGAGGTCCGGGAGAGACCCAGTACTTC
CATSRGPGETQYF